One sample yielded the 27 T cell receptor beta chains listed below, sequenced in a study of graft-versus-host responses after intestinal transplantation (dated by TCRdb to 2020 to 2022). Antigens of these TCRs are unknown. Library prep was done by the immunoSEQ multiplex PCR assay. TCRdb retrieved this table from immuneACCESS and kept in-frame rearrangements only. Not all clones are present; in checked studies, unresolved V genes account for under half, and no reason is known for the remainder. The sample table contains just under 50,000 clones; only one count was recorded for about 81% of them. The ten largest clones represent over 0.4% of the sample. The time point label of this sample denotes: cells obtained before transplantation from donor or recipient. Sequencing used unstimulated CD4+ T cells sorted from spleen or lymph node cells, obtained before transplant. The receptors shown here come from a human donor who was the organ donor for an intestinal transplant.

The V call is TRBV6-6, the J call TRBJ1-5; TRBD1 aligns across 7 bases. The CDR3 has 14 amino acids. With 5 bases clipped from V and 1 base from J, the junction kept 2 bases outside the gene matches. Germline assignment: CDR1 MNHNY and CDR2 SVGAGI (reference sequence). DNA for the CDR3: TGTGCCAGCAGTGCACAGGGGAGCAATCAGCCCCAGCATTTT. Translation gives CASSAQGSNQPQHF.

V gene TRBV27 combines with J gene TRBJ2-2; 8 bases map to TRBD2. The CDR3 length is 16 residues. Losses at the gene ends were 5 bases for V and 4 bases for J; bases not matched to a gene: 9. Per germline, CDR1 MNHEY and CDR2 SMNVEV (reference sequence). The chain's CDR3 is CASSLGVAGLTGELFF. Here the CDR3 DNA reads TGTGCCAGCAGTCTGGGGGTAGCGGGACTCACCGGGGAGCTGTTTTTT.

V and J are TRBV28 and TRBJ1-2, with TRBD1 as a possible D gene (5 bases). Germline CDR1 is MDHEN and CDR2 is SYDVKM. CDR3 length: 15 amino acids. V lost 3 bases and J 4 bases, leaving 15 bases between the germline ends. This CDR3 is CASSLETANFYGYTF. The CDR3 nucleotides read TGTGCCAGCAGTTTGGAGACAGCGAACTTCTATGGCTACACCTTC.

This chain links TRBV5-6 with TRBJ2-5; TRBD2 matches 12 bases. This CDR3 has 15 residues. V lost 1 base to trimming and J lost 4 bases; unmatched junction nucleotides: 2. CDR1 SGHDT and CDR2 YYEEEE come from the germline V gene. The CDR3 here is CASSLRLAGVETQYF. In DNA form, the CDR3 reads TGTGCCAGCAGCTTGAGACTAGCGGGAGTAGAGACCCAGTACTTC. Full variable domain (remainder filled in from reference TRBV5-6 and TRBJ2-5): DAGVTQSPTHLIKTRGQQVTLRCSPKSGHDTVSWYQQALGQGPQFIFQYYEEEERQRGNFPDRFSGHQFPNYSSELNVNALLLGDSALYLCASSLRLAGVETQYFGPGTRLLVL.

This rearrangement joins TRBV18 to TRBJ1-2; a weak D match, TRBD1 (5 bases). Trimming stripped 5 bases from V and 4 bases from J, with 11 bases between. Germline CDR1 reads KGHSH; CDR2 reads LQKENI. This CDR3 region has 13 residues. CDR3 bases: TGTGCCAGCTCAGTCCAGGGCCGCTATGGCTACACCTTC. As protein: CASSVQGRYGYTF.

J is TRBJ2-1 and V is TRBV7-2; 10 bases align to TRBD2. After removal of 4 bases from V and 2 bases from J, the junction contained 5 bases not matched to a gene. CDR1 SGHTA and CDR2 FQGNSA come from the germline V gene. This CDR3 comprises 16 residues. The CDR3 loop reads CASSSFTSGAYNEQFF. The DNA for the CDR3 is TGTGCCAGCAGCTCGTTCACTAGCGGGGCCTACAATGAGCAGTTCTTC.

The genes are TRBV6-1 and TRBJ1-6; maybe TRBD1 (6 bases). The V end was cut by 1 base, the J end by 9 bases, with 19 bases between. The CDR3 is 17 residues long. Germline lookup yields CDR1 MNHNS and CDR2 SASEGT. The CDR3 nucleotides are TGTGCCAGCAGTGAAGTTGTAGTCAGTGGGGGCTCTTCACCCCTCCACTTT. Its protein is CASSEVVVSGGSSPLHF.

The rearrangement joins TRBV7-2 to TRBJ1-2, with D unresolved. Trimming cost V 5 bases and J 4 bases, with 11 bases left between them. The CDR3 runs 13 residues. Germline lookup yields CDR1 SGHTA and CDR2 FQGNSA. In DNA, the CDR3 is TGTGCCAGCAGCCCCGGGTCGGCCTATGGCTACACCTTC. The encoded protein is CASSPGSAYGYTF.

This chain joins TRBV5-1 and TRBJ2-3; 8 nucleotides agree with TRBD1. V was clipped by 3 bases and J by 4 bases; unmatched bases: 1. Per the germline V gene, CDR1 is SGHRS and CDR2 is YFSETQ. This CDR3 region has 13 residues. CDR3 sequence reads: CASSWTGPDTQYF. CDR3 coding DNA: TGCGCCAGCAGCTGGACAGGGCCAGATACGCAGTATTTT.

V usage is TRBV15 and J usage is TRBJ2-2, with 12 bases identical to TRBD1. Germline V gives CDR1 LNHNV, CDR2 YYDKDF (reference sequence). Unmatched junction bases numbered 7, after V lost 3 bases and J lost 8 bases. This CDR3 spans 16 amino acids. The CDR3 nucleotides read TGTGCCACCAGCAGGGCACCGGGACAGGGGGCTGGGGAGCTGTTTTTT. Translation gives CATSRAPGQGAGELFF.

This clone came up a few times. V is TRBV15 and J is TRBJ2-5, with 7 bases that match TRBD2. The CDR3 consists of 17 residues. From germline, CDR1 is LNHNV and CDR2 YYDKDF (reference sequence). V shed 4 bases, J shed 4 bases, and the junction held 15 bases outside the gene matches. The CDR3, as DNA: TGTGCCACCAGCATGGGGAGGGGAGCAGGGCCGGCAGAGACCCAGTACTTC. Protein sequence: CATSMGRGAGPAETQYF.

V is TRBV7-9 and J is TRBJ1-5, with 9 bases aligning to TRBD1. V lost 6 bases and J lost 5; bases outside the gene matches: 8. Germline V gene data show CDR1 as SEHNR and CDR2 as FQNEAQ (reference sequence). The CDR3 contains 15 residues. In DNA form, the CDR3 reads TGTGCCAGCAGTAAGTCGGACAGGGGCGATCAGCCCCAGCATTTT. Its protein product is CASSKSDRGDQPQHF.

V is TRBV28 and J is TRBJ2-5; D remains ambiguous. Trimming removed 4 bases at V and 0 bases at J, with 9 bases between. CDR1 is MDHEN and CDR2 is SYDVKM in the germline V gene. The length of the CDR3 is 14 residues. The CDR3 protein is CASSCQTDQETQYF. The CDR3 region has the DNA TGTGCCAGCAGTTGTCAGACGGACCAAGAGACCCAGTACTTC.

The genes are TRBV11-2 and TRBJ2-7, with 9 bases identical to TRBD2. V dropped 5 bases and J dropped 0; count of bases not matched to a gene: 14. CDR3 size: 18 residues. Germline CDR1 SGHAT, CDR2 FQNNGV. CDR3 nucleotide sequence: TGTGCCAGCAGCAGAAACTTGGGTAAAGCGGGGGGCTCCTACGAGCAGTACTTC. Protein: CASSRNLGKAGGSYEQYF. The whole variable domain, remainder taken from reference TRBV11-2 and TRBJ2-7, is EAGVAQSPRYKIIEKRQSVAFWCNPISGHATLYWYQQILGQGPKLLIQFQNNGVVDDSQLPKDRFSAERLKGVDSTLKIQPAKLEDSAVYLCASSRNLGKAGGSYEQYFGPGTRLTVT.

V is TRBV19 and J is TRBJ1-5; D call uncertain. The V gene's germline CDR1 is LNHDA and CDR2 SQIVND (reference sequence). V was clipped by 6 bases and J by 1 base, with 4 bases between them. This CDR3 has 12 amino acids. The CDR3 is CASSVSNQPQHF. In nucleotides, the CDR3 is TGTGCCAGTAGCGTGAGCAATCAGCCCCAGCATTTT.

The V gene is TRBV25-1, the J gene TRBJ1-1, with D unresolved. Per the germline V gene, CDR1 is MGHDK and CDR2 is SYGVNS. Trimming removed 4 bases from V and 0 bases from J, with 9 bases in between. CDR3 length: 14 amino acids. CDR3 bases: TGTGCCAGCAGTGGTGAGGGCATGAACACTGAAGCTTTCTTT. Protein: CASSGEGMNTEAFF. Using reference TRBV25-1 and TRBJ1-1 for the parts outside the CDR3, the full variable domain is EADIYQTPRYLVIGTGKKITLECSQTMGHDKMYWYQQDPGMELHLIHYSYGVNSTEKGDLSSESTVSRIRTEHFPLTLESARPSHTSQYLCASSGEGMNTEAFFGQGTRLTVV.

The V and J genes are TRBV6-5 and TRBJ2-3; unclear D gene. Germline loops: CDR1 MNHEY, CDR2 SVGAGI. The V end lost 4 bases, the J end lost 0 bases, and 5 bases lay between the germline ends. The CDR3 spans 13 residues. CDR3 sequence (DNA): TGTGCCAGCAGTTCGACTAGCACAGATACGCAGTATTTT. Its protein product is CASSSTSTDTQYF.

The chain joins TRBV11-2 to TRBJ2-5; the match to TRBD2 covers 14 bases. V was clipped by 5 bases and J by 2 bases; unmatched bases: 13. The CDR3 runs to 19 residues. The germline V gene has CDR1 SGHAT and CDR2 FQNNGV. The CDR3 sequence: CASSPQKRLAGGSQETQYF. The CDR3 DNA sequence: TGTGCCAGCAGCCCACAGAAGCGACTAGCGGGGGGGAGTCAAGAGACCCAGTACTTC.

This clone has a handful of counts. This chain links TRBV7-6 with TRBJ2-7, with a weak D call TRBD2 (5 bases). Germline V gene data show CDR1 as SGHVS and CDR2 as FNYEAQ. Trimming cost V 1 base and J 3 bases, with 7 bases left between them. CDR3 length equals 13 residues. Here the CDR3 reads CASSLVGGYEQYF. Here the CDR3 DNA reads TGTGCCAGCAGCTTAGTCGGAGGCTACGAGCAGTACTTC.

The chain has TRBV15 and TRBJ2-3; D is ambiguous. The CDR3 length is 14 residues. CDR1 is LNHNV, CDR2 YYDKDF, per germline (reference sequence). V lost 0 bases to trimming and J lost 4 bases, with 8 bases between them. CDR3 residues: CATSRDTSPDTQYF. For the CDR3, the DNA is TGTGCCACCAGCAGAGATACCAGTCCAGATACGCAGTATTTT.

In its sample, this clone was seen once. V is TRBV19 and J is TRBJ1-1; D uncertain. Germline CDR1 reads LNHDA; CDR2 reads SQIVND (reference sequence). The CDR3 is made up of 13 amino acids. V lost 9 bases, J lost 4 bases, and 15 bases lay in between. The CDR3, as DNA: TGTGCCAGCCAATTTGCTCGAGGCACTGAAGCTTTCTTT. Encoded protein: CASQFARGTEAFF.

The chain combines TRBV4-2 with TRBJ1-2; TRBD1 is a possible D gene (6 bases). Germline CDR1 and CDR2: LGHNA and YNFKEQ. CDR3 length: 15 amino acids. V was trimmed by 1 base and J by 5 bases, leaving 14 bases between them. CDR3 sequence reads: CASSQGGDIVYGYTF. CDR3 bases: TGTGCCAGCAGCCAAGGGGGGGACATAGTTTATGGCTACACCTTC.

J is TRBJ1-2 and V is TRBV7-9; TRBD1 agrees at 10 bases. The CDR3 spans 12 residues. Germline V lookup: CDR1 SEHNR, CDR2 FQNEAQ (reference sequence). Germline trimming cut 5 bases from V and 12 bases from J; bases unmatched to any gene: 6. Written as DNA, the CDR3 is TGTGCCAGCAGCCCCAGACAGGGGGCCAACACCTTC. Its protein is CASSPRQGANTF. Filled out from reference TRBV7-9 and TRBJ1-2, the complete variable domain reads DTGVSQNPRHKITKRGQNVTFRCDPISEHNRLYWYRQTLGQGPEFLTYFQNEAQLEKSRLLSDRFSAERPKGSFSTLEIQRTEQGDSAMYLCASSPRQGANTFGSGTRLTVV.

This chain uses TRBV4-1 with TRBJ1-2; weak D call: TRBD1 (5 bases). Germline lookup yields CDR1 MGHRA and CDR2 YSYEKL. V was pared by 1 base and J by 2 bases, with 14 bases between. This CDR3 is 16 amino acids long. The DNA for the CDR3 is TGCGCCAGCAGCCAAGTTTTACTGGGGCGGAACTATGGCTACACCTTC. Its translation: CASSQVLLGRNYGYTF.

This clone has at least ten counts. The CDR3 loop reads CASSQGLAGRRETQYF. The CDR3 nucleotides are TGTGCCAGCAGCCAAGGACTAGCGGGAAGGAGGGAGACCCAGTACTTC. The V gene is TRBV4-2, the J gene TRBJ2-5; 11 bases are a match to TRBD2. The CDR3 length is 16 residues. Germline lookup yields CDR1 LGHNA and CDR2 YNFKEQ. Trimming cost V 1 base and J 5 bases; bases outside gene matches: 6.

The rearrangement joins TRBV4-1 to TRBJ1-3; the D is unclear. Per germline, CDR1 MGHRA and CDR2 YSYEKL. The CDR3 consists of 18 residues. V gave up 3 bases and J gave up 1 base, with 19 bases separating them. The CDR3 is CASSHLSILRESGNTIYF. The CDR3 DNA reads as TGCGCCAGCAGCCACCTAAGCATTTTACGGGAATCTGGAAACACCATATATTTT.

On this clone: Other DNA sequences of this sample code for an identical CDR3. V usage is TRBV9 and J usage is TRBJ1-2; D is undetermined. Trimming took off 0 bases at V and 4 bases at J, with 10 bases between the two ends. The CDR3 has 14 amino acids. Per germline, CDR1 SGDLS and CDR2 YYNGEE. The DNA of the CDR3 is TGTGCCAGCAGCGTAGGGGGTGTCTCCTATGGCTACACCTTC. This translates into CASSVGGVSYGYTF.